The rows below give T cell receptor beta chains drawn from one sample of a study of shared clonotypes between healthy human individuals. The table came from immunoSEQ multiplex PCR; TCRdb's copy has only in-frame clones and leaves some out. The sample yields roughly 2,500,000 clones, approximately 94% seen once. Specimen: naive CD4+ T cells from PBMCs. These receptors were taken from a man between 18 and 29 years old in good health. Some clones in this sample may be carry-over from other donors' samples. Each CDR3 is given with its conserved first and last residue. D genes are given only for firm matches. Size is stated for part of the rows, as once, few or many counts, or as a class when the clone is expanded.

D gene,clone size,V gene,J gene,CDR3 DNA,CDR3 protein
.,.,TRBV2,TRBJ1-5,TGTGCCAGCAGTCGACAGAACAATCAGCCCCAGCATTTT,CASSRQNNQPQHF
TRBD1,.,TRBV7-9,TRBJ2-3,TGTGCCAGCAGCATAGGGACAGGGGGCGGTCGAGATACGCAGTATTTT,CASSIGTGGGRDTQYF
.,.,TRBV4-1,TRBJ2-2,TGCGCCAGCAGCCAAGACGGGACCGGGGAGCTGTTTTTT,CASSQDGTGELFF
.,.,TRBV5-6,TRBJ2-7,TGTGCCAGCAGCTTGGGCAGGGCGGATCACGAGCAGTACTTC,CASSLGRADHEQYF
TRBD1,.,TRBV7-2,TRBJ2-5,TGTGCCAGCAGCTTTGGCTGGGACAGATCCGGGGAGACCCAGTACTTC,CASSFGWDRSGETQYF
.,.,TRBV28,TRBJ1-3,TGTGCCAGCAGTTTGGCAGTCAACTCTGGAAACACCATATATTTT,CASSLAVNSGNTIYF
.,.,TRBV5-1,TRBJ2-2,TGCGCCAGCAGCTTGGTTTCGAAGACAGTCCCCGGGGAGCTGTTTTTT,CASSLVSKTVPGELFF
.,.,TRBV10-3,TRBJ1-2,TGTGCCATCAGTGAGGATATAAGAGGCTACACCTTC,CAISEDIRGYTF
.,.,TRBV7-9,TRBJ1-1,TGTGCCAGCAGCCAAGAACAGCCCTGGGGCACTGAAGCTTTCTTT,CASSQEQPWGTEAFF
TRBD1,.,TRBV5-1,TRBJ1-1,TGCGCCAGCAGAGACAGGGGCTGGACTGAAGCTTTCTTT,CASRDRGWTEAFF
TRBD1,.,TRBV5-4,TRBJ2-1,TGTGCCAGCAGCCTAGGACAGGGCCCCTACAATGAGCAGTTCTTC,CASSLGQGPYNEQFF
TRBD1,.,TRBV9,TRBJ2-3,TGTGCCAGCAGCGGGGACAGGCTCAGCACAGATACGCAGTATTTT,CASSGDRLSTDTQYF
.,.,TRBV5-1,TRBJ2-1,TGCGCCAGCCACGACCTGAGTCTTAGGTCCTACAATGAGCAGTTCTTC,CASHDLSLRSYNEQFF
.,.,TRBV19,TRBJ1-5,TGTGCCAGTAGACCTAGGGGCAATCAGCCCCAGCATTTT,CASRPRGNQPQHF
.,.,TRBV29-1,TRBJ1-4,TGCAGCGTTGTGTCCGGTGATGAAAAACTGTTTTTT,CSVVSGDEKLFF
TRBD1,.,TRBV9,TRBJ1-1,TGTGCCAGCAGCCAGCGACAGGGGAACACTGAAGCTTTCTTT,CASSQRQGNTEAFF
TRBD1,once,TRBV29-1,TRBJ2-5,TGCAGCGTGAGGACAGGACAAGAGACCCAGTACTTC,CSVRTGQETQYF
TRBD2,.,TRBV6-5,TRBJ2-7,TGTGCCAGCAGCCTACTAGCGGGAACCTACGAGCAGTACTTC,CASSLLAGTYEQYF
.,.,TRBV6-1,TRBJ2-3,TGTGCCAGCAGTGAGTGGCGGTCTAGCACAGATACGCAGTATTTT,CASSEWRSSTDTQYF
.,.,TRBV28,TRBJ2-3,TGTGCCAGCAGTTTGGGGCAGGCGGGGTATTTT,CASSLGQAGYF
.,.,TRBV19,TRBJ1-1,TGTGCCAGTAGTAATCCAGGGAGCGGCCTTGAAGCTTTCTTT,CASSNPGSGLEAFF
TRBD2,.,TRBV2,TRBJ2-3,TGTGCCAGCAGTGAAGAGGGACTAGCGGGAGAGTATTTT,CASSEEGLAGEYF
.,.,TRBV27,TRBJ1-2,TGTGCCAGCAGTTTAACGGGTTCCCCTAACTATGGCTACACCTTC,CASSLTGSPNYGYTF
.,.,TRBV4-2,TRBJ1-5,TGTGCCAGCAGCCTCCAGGGCAGCAATAGCAATCAGCCCCAGCATTTT,CASSLQGSNSNQPQHF
TRBD1,.,TRBV5-4,TRBJ1-6,TGTGCCAGCAGCCGACCCGACAGGGATAATTCACCCCTCCACTTT,CASSRPDRDNSPLHF
.,.,TRBV5-1,TRBJ2-1,TGCGCCAGCAGCTTGGCCGGGACGGACCACAATGAGCAGTTCTTC,CASSLAGTDHNEQFF
.,.,TRBV7-2,TRBJ1-1,TGTGCCAGCAGCTCGCAAACTGGACGGGGCACTGAAGCTTTCTTT,CASSSQTGRGTEAFF
.,.,TRBV18,TRBJ2-7,TGTGCCAGCTCACCTACCCCCTGGCGGGTGGGGACCTACGAGCAGTACTTC,CASSPTPWRVGTYEQYF
TRBD1,.,TRBV28,TRBJ2-6,TGTGCCAGCAGTTTATCAGGGGGCCGTGCTGGGGCCAACGTCCTGACTTTC,CASSLSGGRAGANVLTF
.,.,TRBV5-1,TRBJ2-2,TGCGCCAGCAGCTTGGATAAATCTGGTAGGGAGCTGTTTTTT,CASSLDKSGRELFF
.,.,TRBV18,TRBJ2-5,TGTGCCAGCTCACCAGAGGGGGAGACCCAGTACTTC,CASSPEGETQYF
.,.,TRBV7-9,TRBJ1-5,TGTGCCAGCAGCCGGGATGATCAGCCCCAGCATTTT,CASSRDDQPQHF
.,.,TRBV5-1,TRBJ2-2,TGCGCCAGCAGCTTGAGGCGGGACTCTCAACGGAACACCGGGGAGCTGTTTTTT,CASSLRRDSQRNTGELFF
.,once,TRBV18,TRBJ2-1,TGTGCCAGCTCACCACCAGCACCAAAATATGAGCAGTTCTTC,CASSPPAPKYEQFF
.,.,TRBV6-5,TRBJ2-7,TGTGCCAGCAAGACTGCGGGACTCTACGAGCAGTACTTC,CASKTAGLYEQYF
TRBD2,once,TRBV7-2,TRBJ2-1,TGTGCCAGCAGCAGGACTAGCGGGAGTTTCGATGAGCAGTTCTTC,CASSRTSGSFDEQFF
.,.,TRBV5-1,TRBJ1-3,TGCGCCAGCAGCAAGGAGGGGGTCTCCGGAAACACCATATATTTT,CASSKEGVSGNTIYF
.,.,TRBV27,TRBJ2-3,TGTGCCAGCAGTTTTGACAGGAGCACAGATACGCAGTATTTT,CASSFDRSTDTQYF
.,.,TRBV7-9,TRBJ2-2,TGTGCCAGCAGCCTACCCGGGGGACCCGGGCCCTCCGGGGAGCTGTTTTTT,CASSLPGGPGPSGELFF
.,.,TRBV6-5,TRBJ1-4,TGTGCCAGCAGTTATGGCTCAGCATCTAATGAAAAACTGTTTTTT,CASSYGSASNEKLFF
.,.,TRBV5-1,TRBJ2-7,TGCGCCAGCAGCCTCCTCCCGAGCTCCTACGAGCAGTACTTC,CASSLLPSSYEQYF
TRBD1,.,TRBV12-5,TRBJ1-1,TGTGCTAGTGGTTTGGTACTTGGCAGGGGGCTTACTGAAGCTTTCTTT,CASGLVLGRGLTEAFF
.,.,TRBV27,TRBJ2-5,TGTGCCAGCAGTGTTAGGGATCAAGAGACCCAGTACTTC,CASSVRDQETQYF
.,.,TRBV5-1,TRBJ1-4,TGCGCCAGCAGCTCACAGGGACATGCAACTAATGAAAAACTGTTTTTT,CASSSQGHATNEKLFF
TRBD1,.,TRBV18,TRBJ1-6,TGTGCCAGCTCACCAGGACAGGGAAATTCACCCCTCCACTTT,CASSPGQGNSPLHF
.,.,TRBV7-3,TRBJ1-1,TGTGCCAGCAGCTTGGGGTTCGATACTGAAGCTTTCTTT,CASSLGFDTEAFF
.,.,TRBV6-1,TRBJ1-1,TGTGCCAGCAGTGCCCAGACATATAGGTACACTGAAGCTTTCTTT,CASSAQTYRYTEAFF
.,.,TRBV6-5,TRBJ2-1,TGTGCCAGCAGAGCAGGCAACAATGAGCAGTTCTTC,CASRAGNNEQFF
.,.,TRBV5-1,TRBJ2-7,TGCGCCAGCAGCTTGGGCGCCTACGAGCAGTACTTC,CASSLGAYEQYF
TRBD2,.,TRBV5-1,TRBJ2-1,TGCGCCAGCACCACCACGGGGGGGAGCTCCTACAATGAGCAGTTCTTC,CASTTTGGSSYNEQFF
TRBD1,.,TRBV28,TRBJ2-7,TGTGCCAGCAGTTCGCCGGGACAGTTCTACGAGCAGTACTTC,CASSSPGQFYEQYF
TRBD1,.,TRBV11-2,TRBJ2-5,TGTGCCAGCAGCTTAGATCTACAGAACAGGGGAAGAGAGACCCAGTACTTC,CASSLDLQNRGRETQYF
TRBD2,.,TRBV4-3,TRBJ2-1,TGCGCCAGCAGCCAAGTCGCACTAGCGGGATACAATGAGCAGTTCTTC,CASSQVALAGYNEQFF
.,.,TRBV5-3,TRBJ2-1,TGTGCCAGAAGCCCTATTTCGGTCTTC,CARSPISVF
TRBD1,.,TRBV10-3,TRBJ2-1,TGTGCCATCAGTGATGTCAGACAGGGGGCTCGTGAGCAGTTCTTC,CAISDVRQGAREQFF